The clone carrying this T cell receptor (beta chain) was counted between two and nine times. Its matching antigen is unknown. This sample was included in a study of T-cell memory formation after mild COVID-19. Study background: In these data, TCR clusters were largely donor specific. Study observations and caveats: Clones that contracted from day 15 to 85 were balanced CD4/CD8, while later expanders leaned CD4+. Mainly CM and EM harbored the contracting CD4+ clones; mainly EMRA harbored the CD8+ ones.

V shed 6 bases and J shed 3 bases, with 8 bases lying between them. CDR3 length: 12 amino acids. Sample barcodes and UMIs were carried by the TCR alpha and TCR beta cDNA libraries that 5'RACE generated with constant-segment primers. TCRdb re-called the 5' RACE reads through MiXCR, storing one row per CDR3 protein. The sample has a few hundred thousand distinct CDR3 sequences; more than 20% are singletons. This clonotype originated in a man aged 18-30 years who had mild COVID-19 (a few samples of this study predate the infection). Cell type and time point are not known. Sample: PBMCs or a T cell subset sorted from them (not recorded which). The rearrangement joins TRBV12-3 or TRBV12-4 to TRBJ2-5; a weak D match, TRBD1 (6 bases). The CDR3 sequence: CASRRTEETQYF. CDR3 bases: TGTGCCAGCAGGAGGACAGAAGAGACCCAGTACTTC.